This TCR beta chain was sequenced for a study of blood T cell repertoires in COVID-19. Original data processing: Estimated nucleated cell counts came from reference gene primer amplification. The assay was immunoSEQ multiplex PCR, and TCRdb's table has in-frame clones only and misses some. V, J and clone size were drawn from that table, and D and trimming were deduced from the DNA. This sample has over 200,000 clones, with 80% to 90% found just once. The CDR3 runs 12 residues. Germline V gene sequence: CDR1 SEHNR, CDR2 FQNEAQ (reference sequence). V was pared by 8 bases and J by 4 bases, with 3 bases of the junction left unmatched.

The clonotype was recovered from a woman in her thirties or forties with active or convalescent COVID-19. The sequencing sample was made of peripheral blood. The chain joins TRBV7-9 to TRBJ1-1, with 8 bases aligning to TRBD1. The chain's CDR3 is CASDRGSTEAFF. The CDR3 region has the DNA TGTGCCAGCGACAGGGGCTCCACTGAAGCTTTCTTT.